The 27 T cell receptor beta chains presented below share a single source sample, sequenced in a study of technical replicates of blood from a few donors. Sequencing was performed with immunoSEQ multiplex PCR; in TCRdb, only in-frame clones are kept and a portion is missing. The sample has about 84,000 clones; approximately 97% are singletons. The sequenced sample consisted of T cells isolated from PBMCs. These receptors all stem from a human donor in good health.

The V and J genes are TRBV5-4 and TRBJ1-1; TRBD1 aligns across 10 bases. This CDR3 spans 14 amino acids. Per germline, CDR1 SGHNT and CDR2 YYREEE (reference sequence). The V gene end was trimmed by 3 bases and the J gene end by 1 base; junction bases not matched to a gene: 0. CDR3 sequence (DNA): TGTGCCAGCAGCTGGGACAGGGGGAACACTGAAGCTTTCTTT. It specifies CASSWDRGNTEAFF.

V is TRBV19 and J is TRBJ2-5; 7 nucleotides agree with TRBD1. After removal of 6 bases from V and 5 bases from J, the junction contained 6 bases not matched to a gene. The CDR3 has 13 amino acids. Germline CDR1 LNHDA, CDR2 SQIVND (reference sequence). The chain's CDR3 is CASRAGGGETQYF. The CDR3 nucleotides read TGTGCCAGTAGAGCAGGGGGTGGGGAGACCCAGTACTTC.

The CDR3 coding sequence is TGTGCCAGCAGCTTGGTCCGGGCGGACAGGGGCTACTTATACAATGAGCAGTTCTTC. Its translation is CASSLVRADRGYLYNEQFF. The rearrangement uses TRBV5-4 and TRBJ2-1, with 9 bases lining up with TRBD1. The CDR3 is 19 residues long. Germline V gene data show CDR1 as SGHNT and CDR2 as YYREEE (reference sequence). V shed 0 bases, J shed 4 bases, and the junction held 14 bases outside the gene matches.

The chain joins TRBV10-1 to TRBJ2-3, with 10 bases aligning to TRBD2. V dropped 6 bases and J dropped 2; count of bases not matched to a gene: 5. Germline V gives CDR1 WNHNN, CDR2 SYGVQD (reference sequence). There are 15 residues in the CDR3. Written as DNA, the CDR3 is TGCGCCAGCAGATCCGGGACTAGCGCCACAGATACGCAGTATTTT. Amino acid sequence: CASRSGTSATDTQYF.

The chain's CDR3 is CASRGGPGQMYEQYF. For the CDR3, the DNA is TGTGCCAGCAGGGGCGGACCGGGACAGATGTACGAGCAGTACTTC. The V gene is TRBV6-4, the J gene TRBJ2-7; TRBD1 matches at 7 bases. Germline assignment: CDR1 MRHNA and CDR2 SNTAGT. Trimming took 6 bases from V and 4 from J; bases not matched to a gene: 12. This CDR3 region has 15 residues.

This sequence joins TRBV7-9 and TRBJ1-2; D is uncertain. This CDR3 region has 13 residues. Germline V CDR1 and CDR2: SEHNR, FQNEAQ (reference sequence). Trimming removed 1 base at V and 4 bases at J, with 7 bases between. CDR3 bases: TGTGCCAGCAGCTTAGTTTCCTCCTATGGCTACACCTTC. Its translation is CASSLVSSYGYTF.

The genes are TRBV19 and TRBJ1-3; D gene unclear. Germline V lookup: CDR1 LNHDA, CDR2 SQIVND (reference sequence). This CDR3 is built from 14 residues. Deletions cut 3 bases from V and 8 bases from J, with 14 bases between. The CDR3 loop reads CASSISSNRDTIYF. Here the CDR3 DNA reads TGTGCCAGTAGTATCTCCTCCAATCGGGACACCATATATTTT.

V gene TRBV28 combines with J gene TRBJ1-5, with 9 bases that match TRBD1. Germline assignment: CDR1 MDHEN and CDR2 SYDVKM. CDR3 size: 15 residues. The V gene end was trimmed by 7 bases and the J gene end by 2 bases; junction bases not matched to a gene: 6. CDR3 coding DNA: TGTGCCAGCAATTACAGGGGGCTTGGCAATCAGCCCCAGCATTTT. Translation: CASNYRGLGNQPQHF.

The chain has TRBV28 and TRBJ2-7; D may be TRBD2 (6 bases). Germline values: CDR1 MDHEN, CDR2 SYDVKM. Between the trimmed V and J ends, which lost 3 bases and 4 bases, there was a span of 19 bases. CDR3 length: 16 amino acids. CDR3 amino acids: CASSFPPAGQTYEQYF. The DNA of the CDR3 is TGTGCCAGCAGTTTTCCGCCTGCGGGGCAAACATACGAGCAGTACTTC.

This clone was detected once. The chain joins TRBV6-1 to TRBJ1-5; D may be TRBD1 (5 bases). Between the trimmed V and J ends, which lost 2 bases and 3 bases, there was a span of 8 bases. CDR3 length equals 14 residues. Germline CDR1 reads MNHNS; CDR2 reads SASEGT. DNA of the CDR3: TGTGCCAGCAGTGAAACAGGCAACAATCAGCCCCAGCATTTT. This codes for CASSETGNNQPQHF.

The chain employs TRBV25-1 and TRBJ1-2, with a tentative D call TRBD1 (5 bases). The CDR3 loop spans 13 amino acids. V lost 8 bases, J lost 7 bases, and 17 bases lay in between. Germline lookup yields CDR1 MGHDK and CDR2 SYGVNS. In nucleotides, the CDR3 is TGTGCCAGCCGAATGGCAGGGCCAGGTGGCTACACCTTC. Translated, it gives CASRMAGPGGYTF.

V is TRBV5-6 and J is TRBJ1-2, with TRBD1 matching over 9 bases. CDR3 length: 16 amino acids. The V gene's germline CDR1 is SGHDT and CDR2 YYEEEE. Germline trimming cut 4 bases from V and 5 bases from J; bases unmatched to any gene: 12. In DNA form, the CDR3 reads TGTGCCAGCAGCCCGAACTTCGGGACAGGGCCGTATGGCTACACCTTC. Protein product: CASSPNFGTGPYGYTF.

The V call is TRBV27, the J call TRBJ2-7; 13 positions agree with TRBD2. V gave up 4 bases and J gave up 1 base; unmatched junction bases: 1. CDR3 size: 15 residues. Germline assignment: CDR1 MNHEY and CDR2 SMNVEV (reference sequence). For the CDR3, the DNA is TGTGCCAGCAGTTGGACTAGCGGGAGTTCCTACGAGCAGTACTTC. Residues: CASSWTSGSSYEQYF.

The gene calls are TRBV2 and TRBJ1-2, with 7 nucleotides matching TRBD1. V lost 2 bases to trimming and J lost 3 bases; unmatched junction nucleotides: 3. CDR1 is SNHLY, CDR2 FYNNEI, per germline. CDR3 length equals 14 residues. CDR3 protein: CASSEQGVDYGYTF. CDR3 sequence (DNA): TGTGCCAGCAGTGAACAGGGGGTAGACTATGGCTACACCTTC.

The genes are TRBV4-1 and TRBJ2-3; TRBD2 might be the D (6 bases). The CDR3 spans 16 residues. V dropped 3 bases and J dropped 1 base, with 14 bases sitting between them. The V gene's germline CDR1 is MGHRA and CDR2 YSYEKL. CDR3 protein: CASSHGDSKRTDTQYF. CDR3 in DNA: TGCGCCAGCAGCCACGGGGACTCGAAGCGCACAGATACGCAGTATTTT.

J is TRBJ1-5 and V is TRBV28; D is perhaps TRBD1 (6 bases). Trimming took off 8 bases at V and 6 bases at J, with 14 bases between the two ends. Germline CDR1 and CDR2: MDHEN and SYDVKM. This CDR3 spans 13 amino acids. The CDR3 coding sequence is TGTGCCAGCGTCCTACAGGGTGCTCAGCCCCAGCATTTT. Protein sequence: CASVLQGAQPQHF.

This clone appeared once. The J gene is TRBJ2-2, the V gene TRBV2; 9 bases are a match to TRBD2. Germline-derived CDR1 and CDR2 are SNHLY and FYNNEI. The CDR3 totals 13 residues. V was clipped by 11 bases and J by 1 base; unmatched bases: 2. The CDR3 nucleotides are TGTGCCGGTAGCGGGAGGAACACCGGGGAGCTGTTTTTT. Translated, it gives CAGSGRNTGELFF. The entire variable domain, with the rest obtained from reference TRBV2 and TRBJ2-2, is as follows: EPEVTQTPSHQVTQMGQEVILRCVPISNHLYFYWYRQILGQKVEFLVSFYNNEISEKSEIFDDQFSVERPDGSNFTLKIRSTKLEDSAMYFCAGSGRNTGELFFGEGSRLTVL.

The chain combines TRBV7-9 with TRBJ1-2; D is uncertain. CDR3 length: 12 residues. Germline V gene sequence: CDR1 SEHNR, CDR2 FQNEAQ (reference sequence). Trimming took 10 bases from V and 0 from J, leaving 9 bases between them. The CDR3 nucleotides are TGTGCCACTAAACCCTCTAACTATGGCTACACCTTC. This gives the protein CATKPSNYGYTF. The whole variable domain, remainder taken from reference TRBV7-9 and TRBJ1-2, is DTGVSQNPRHKITKRGQNVTFRCDPISEHNRLYWYRQTLGQGPEFLTYFQNEAQLEKSRLLSDRFSAERPKGSFSTLEIQRTEQGDSAMYLCATKPSNYGYTFGSGTRLTVV.

The J gene is TRBJ2-5, the V gene TRBV13; TRBD2 matches at 8 bases. Germline V gene data show CDR1 as PRHDT and CDR2 as FYEKMQ (reference sequence). The junction had 3 bases not matched to a gene; V was cut back by 2 bases and J by 4 bases. The CDR3 totals 14 residues. The CDR3 nucleotides read TGTGCCAGCAGCTTATCGGGGGGGAGAGAGACCCAGTACTTC. Translating it yields CASSLSGGRETQYF.

V and J are TRBV15 and TRBJ2-7; 11 bases are shared with TRBD1. CDR3 length: 15 residues. With 4 bases clipped from V and 2 bases from J, the junction kept 4 bases outside the gene matches. Germline CDR1 and CDR2: LNHNV and YYDKDF (reference sequence). The CDR3 protein is CATSKGGQGAYEQYF. The CDR3 DNA sequence: TGTGCCACCAGCAAAGGGGGACAGGGGGCCTACGAGCAGTACTTC. The full variable domain, with the rest looked up from reference TRBV15 and TRBJ2-7, is DAMVIQNPRYQVTQFGKPVTLSCSQTLNHNVMYWYQQKSSQAPKLLFHYYDKDFNNEADTPDNFQSRRPNTSFCFLDIRSPGLGDTAMYLCATSKGGQGAYEQYFGPGTRLTVT.

In its sample, this clone was seen once. The chain links TRBV28 to TRBJ1-1; 11 bases match TRBD1. V was pared by 4 bases and J by 0 bases, with 10 bases of the junction left unmatched. The CDR3 runs 18 residues. Germline lookup yields CDR1 MDHEN and CDR2 SYDVKM. CDR3 residues: CASSSPTGTGGLNTEAFF. The DNA of the CDR3 is TGTGCCAGCAGTTCCCCTACCGGGACAGGGGGACTGAACACTGAAGCTTTCTTT. Using reference TRBV28 and TRBJ1-1 for the parts outside the CDR3, the full variable domain is DVKVTQSSRYLVKRTGEKVFLECVQDMDHENMFWYRQDPGLGLRLIYFSYDVKMKEKGDIPEGYSVSREKKERFSLILESASTNQTSMYLCASSSPTGTGGLNTEAFFGQGTRLTVV.

The genes are TRBV11-3 and TRBJ1-1, with D possibly matching TRBD1 (5 bases). Trimming removed 8 bases at V and 1 base at J, with 11 bases between. This CDR3 region has 13 residues. Germline V gives CDR1 SGHNT, CDR2 YENEEA. The CDR3 reads CASGSQENTEAFF. The CDR3 nucleotides are TGTGCCAGCGGGTCACAGGAGAACACTGAAGCTTTCTTT. Supplemented by reference TRBV11-3 and TRBJ1-1, the full variable domain reads EAGVVQSPRYKIIEKKQPVAFWCNPISGHNTLYWYLQNLGQGPELLIRYENEEAVDDSQLPKDRFSAERLKGVDSTLKIQPAELGDSAVYLCASGSQENTEAFFGQGTRLTVV.

The count of this clone is one. The rearrangement links TRBV30 to TRBJ2-3, with 10 bases that match TRBD2. The CDR3 length is 15 residues. CDR1 GTSNPN and CDR2 SVGIG come from the germline V gene (reference sequence). The V and J ends lost 2 bases and 2 bases, in that order; junction bases with no gene match: 4. CDR3 region: CAWSRSGGNTDTQYF. The CDR3 nucleotides are TGTGCCTGGAGTCGTAGCGGGGGGAACACAGATACGCAGTATTTT.

V usage is TRBV4-1 and J usage is TRBJ2-3; D perhaps matches TRBD2 (5 bases). The germline CDR1 and CDR2 sequences are MGHRA and YSYEKL. The V gene lost 1 base and the J gene lost 1 base, with 18 bases spanning the gap. The length of the CDR3 is 18 residues. CDR3 sequence: CASSQGSPSSVGTDTQYF. As DNA, the CDR3 is TGCGCCAGCAGCCAAGGGAGCCCTAGCTCCGTTGGCACAGATACGCAGTATTTT.

The CDR3 spells CASVRGRGEDTQYF. CDR3 nucleotides: TGTGCTAGTGTCCGCGGGAGGGGGGAGGATACGCAGTATTTT. The V call is TRBV12-5, the J call TRBJ2-3, with 9 bases lining up with TRBD2. The CDR3 length is 14 residues. The V and J ends lost 7 bases and 6 bases, in that order; junction bases with no gene match: 8. Looked up from germline, CDR1 is LGHNT and CDR2 is FRNRAP.

The chain joins TRBV6-1 to TRBJ1-1, with D possibly matching TRBD1 (6 bases). Germline V gives CDR1 MNHNS, CDR2 SASEGT. V dropped 6 bases and J dropped 5 bases, with 13 bases sitting between them. The CDR3 runs to 13 residues. Here the CDR3 reads CASRTQGYTEAFF. The CDR3 DNA sequence: TGTGCCAGCAGAACACAGGGATATACTGAAGCTTTCTTT.

The chain uses TRBV19 and TRBJ1-5; D is unresolved. Trimming shortened V by 2 bases and J by 0 bases, and 20 bases separated the two germline ends. The germline V gene encodes CDR1 LNHDA and CDR2 SQIVND (reference sequence). The length of the CDR3 is 19 residues. The CDR3 spells CASSIHRDEALHSNQPQHF. CDR3 sequence (DNA): TGTGCCAGTAGTATACATCGGGATGAGGCGTTGCATAGCAATCAGCCCCAGCATTTT.